Sequencing of this T cell receptor beta chain was carried out in a study of blood T cell repertoires in COVID-19. The CDR3 extends over 14 amino acids. Germline assignment: CDR1 LNHDA and CDR2 SQIVND (reference sequence). Deletions cut 4 bases from V and 1 base from J, with 10 bases between. Generated by immunoSEQ multiplex PCR, the TCRdb table keeps only in-frame clones and is missing some. The sample shows approximately 46,000 clones, around 89% of them seen only once. Sequenced: peripheral blood. The chain uses TRBV19 and TRBJ1-1; tentatively, D is TRBD1 (6 bases). The TCR was taken from a man between 65 and 79 years old with active COVID-19. CDR3 in DNA: TGTGCCAGTAGTACCAGGGACAAGAACACTGAAGCTTTCTTT. Its translation is CASSTRDKNTEAFF.